This TCR beta chain derives from a study of TIL therapy for anti-PD-1-resistant metastatic lung cancer. Looking at the study overall: Tumors were harvested before any PD-1/PD-L1 blockade. Tumors carried a median around 1.4 non-synonymous mutations per megabase. General study findings and limits: This highly selected cohort may not generalize to typical lung cancer patients.

The immunoSEQ assay was v3. The data were produced by immunoSEQ multiplex PCR, yet TCRdb's version contains in-frame clones alone and is incomplete. The data contain about 21,000 clones, about 70% of them seen just once; the ten biggest clones take up roughly 1.9%. The time point here: pre-treatment sample, taken before nivolumab and TIL therapy. As for this clone: Antigen unknown.

Trimming left V 2 bases short and J 0 bases short, with 10 bases between. The germline V gene has CDR1 MNHEY and CDR2 SMNVEV (reference sequence). The CDR3 is 15 residues long. The TCR sequence derives from a person between 25 and 80 years old with non-small cell lung cancer. The chain couples TRBV27 to TRBJ1-2; D is ambiguous. Sequencing used blood, obtained at baseline. The CDR3 spells CASSLTRLANYGYTF. The CDR3 DNA reads TGTGCCAGCAGTTTAACCAGGTTAGCTAACTATGGCTACACCTTC.